This entry lists 2 T cell receptor beta chains sequenced from one sample in a study of OX40 agonist ivuxolimab in advanced cancers. Data came from immunoSEQ multiplex PCR; TCRdb stores just in-frame clones and leaves some out. The sample has 80,000 to 95,000 clones, about 89% seen once. Specimen: CD4+ or CD8+ T cells sorted from blood, collected in a trial of the OX40 agonist ivuxolimab. The receptors were gathered from an adult with an advanced solid tumor such as melanoma, head and neck, liver or kidney cancer.

The chain combines TRBV7-9 with TRBJ2-3; 9 bases align to TRBD2. V gave up 10 bases and J gave up 1 base; unmatched junction bases: 15. This CDR3 contains 17 residues. Germline CDR1 reads SEHNR; CDR2 reads FQNEAQ (reference sequence). The CDR3 bases are TGTGCCACCCTAAAAGGTAGCGGGAGTGAGGGCACAGATACGCAGTATTTT. This encodes CATLKGSGSEGTDTQYF.

The CDR3, as DNA: TGTGCCATCAGGACAGGAAAAGGAGGCACTGAAGCTTTCTTT. It codes for CAIRTGKGGTEAFF. V usage is TRBV10-3 and J usage is TRBJ1-1; maybe TRBD1 (6 bases). Trimming took off 6 bases at V and 4 bases at J, with 15 bases between the two ends. CDR1 ENHRY and CDR2 SYGVKD come from the germline V gene. There are 14 residues in the CDR3.